One and the same sample provided the 28 T cell receptor beta chains below, sequenced in a study of response to subunit inactivated influenza vaccine. Using its own MiXCR run on the RT-PCR reads, TCRdb lists one record per CDR3 protein. The sample has 800,000 or so distinct CDR3 sequences; over 20% are singletons. This sample comprised PBMCs from blood, obtained about 5 days after vaccination. These receptors all stem from a man aged 45-65 years who received an inactivated influenza vaccine.

The genes are TRBV6-2 or TRBV6-3 and TRBJ2-1; D is undetermined. Per the germline V gene, CDR1 is MNHEY and CDR2 is SVGEGT. This CDR3 is 13 amino acids long. Trimming cost V 5 bases and J 10 bases, with 15 bases left between them. The CDR3 protein is CASSAARGREQFF. CDR3 DNA: TGTGCCAGCAGTGCTGCGCGTGGTAGGGAGCAGTTCTTC.

The V and J genes are TRBV10-3 and TRBJ2-1; D is uncertain. The CDR3 loop spans 15 amino acids. CDR1 and CDR2 from the germline V gene are ENHRY and SYGVKD. V dropped 10 bases and J dropped 7 bases, with 23 bases sitting between them. Here the CDR3 reads CATRAPEPGMNEQFF. The CDR3 coding sequence is TGTGCCACCCGGGCCCCGGAGCCCGGTATGAATGAGCAGTTCTTC.

This clonotype has only a few counts. This chain links TRBV4-1 with TRBJ2-6, with D possibly being TRBD2 (6 bases). There are 17 residues in the CDR3. V was trimmed by 1 base and J by 0 bases, leaving 10 bases between them. The germline V gene has CDR1 MGHRA and CDR2 YSYEKL. CDR3 DNA: TGCGCCAGCAGCCAAGTAGTGACTAGCTCTGGGGCCAACGTCCTGACTTTC. Translating gives CASSQVVTSSGANVLTF.

This clonotype has just a few counts. V is TRBV6-2 or TRBV6-3 and J is TRBJ2-2, with D possibly called TRBD1 or TRBD2 (6 bases each). Germline-derived CDR1 and CDR2 are MNHEY and SVGEGT. The CDR3 length is 16 residues. V was clipped by 4 bases and J by 5 bases, with 17 bases between them. The CDR3: CASSSVPRGRTGELFF. In DNA form, the CDR3 reads TGTGCCAGCAGTTCCGTGCCCCGGGGGCGGACCGGGGAGCTGTTTTTT.

The CDR3 DNA reads as TGTGCCAGCAGTTACTCCGACAGGGGAACTGAAGCTTTCTTT. Its protein product is CASSYSDRGTEAFF. The gene calls are TRBV6-5 and TRBJ1-1; TRBD1 matches 8 bases. The CDR3 loop spans 14 amino acids. V lost 0 bases and J lost 5; bases outside the gene matches: 2. Germline-derived CDR1 and CDR2 are MNHEY and SVGAGI.

This clonotype has only a few counts. The chain recombines TRBV6-5 with TRBJ2-3; D gene unclear. The CDR3 extends over 14 amino acids. The V end lost 3 bases, the J end lost 1 base, and 8 bases lay between the germline ends. Germline CDR1 reads MNHEY; CDR2 reads SVGAGI. CDR3 DNA: TGTGCCAGCAGTTATCGAAGACGCACAGATACGCAGTATTTT. Translated, it gives CASSYRRRTDTQYF.

The gene calls are TRBV12-3 or TRBV12-4 and TRBJ1-3; TRBD1 might be the D (5 bases). The CDR3 has 12 residues. Trimming cost V 8 bases and J 0 bases, with 5 bases left between them. The CDR3 region has the DNA TGTGCCAGCGGGGGCTCTGGAAACACCATATATTTT. Residues: CASGGSGNTIYF.

This chain uses TRBV7-2 with TRBJ2-1; 11 nucleotides match TRBD2. Germline assignment: CDR1 SGHTA and CDR2 FQGNSA. The CDR3 is made up of 23 amino acids. The ends lost 2 bases at V and 4 bases at J; junction bases unmatched: 25. Here the CDR3 DNA reads TGTGCCAGCAGCTTATTCACGCCCCCGCTTGAACTAGCGGGAGTACCTAGGTACAATGAGCAGTTCTTC. Its translation is CASSLFTPPLELAGVPRYNEQFF.

This clonotype was found a few times. V gene TRBV29-1 combines with J gene TRBJ2-1; 13 nucleotides agree with TRBD2. Germline CDR1 is SQVTM and CDR2 is ANQGSEA. V trimming: 8 bases; J trimming: 10 bases; junction bases outside the gene matches: 11. The CDR3 extends over 14 amino acids. CDR3 in amino acids: CSSTQTSGGNEQFF. Here the CDR3 DNA reads TGCAGCTCTACCCAGACTAGCGGGGGGAACGAGCAGTTCTTC.

V and J are TRBV6-1 and TRBJ2-3; 12 bases fit TRBD2. There are 17 residues in the CDR3. The V gene end was trimmed by 6 bases and the J gene end by 4 bases; junction bases not matched to a gene: 11. Germline V lookup: CDR1 MNHNS, CDR2 SASEGT. CDR3 amino acids: CASSFGASGRASDTQYF. As DNA, the CDR3 is TGTGCCAGCAGCTTCGGGGCTAGCGGGAGGGCATCAGATACGCAGTATTTT.

In its sample, this clonotype was seen many times. V gene TRBV24-1 combines with J gene TRBJ2-3; possible D gene TRBD2, 5 bases. Germline CDR1 is KGHDR and CDR2 is SFDVKD. V was pared by 4 bases and J by 3 bases, with 16 bases between. The CDR3 loop spans 16 amino acids. CDR3 amino acids: CATSDLQLGGTDTQYF. The CDR3 bases are TGTGCCACCAGTGACCTGCAACTGGGCGGGACAGATACGCAGTATTTT.

This clonotype was seen a few times. The CDR3 bases are TGCGCCAGCAGAACTAGCGGACAGGGGGCTACCATTCAGTACTTC. Its protein is CASRTSGQGATIQYF. V gene TRBV10-2 combines with J gene TRBJ2-4; TRBD1 matches 11 bases. Unmatched junction bases numbered 10, after V lost 6 bases and J lost 9 bases. CDR1 is WSHSY and CDR2 is SAAADI in the germline V gene. The CDR3 is 15 residues long.

This clonotype has a handful of counts. V usage is TRBV10-3 and J usage is TRBJ2-5; possibly TRBD1 for D (6 bases). This CDR3 is built from 14 residues. Germline assignment: CDR1 ENHRY and CDR2 SYGVKD. V gave up 2 bases and J gave up 3 bases, with 10 bases separating them. The CDR3 nucleotides read TGTGCCATCAGTGAGAGAAACAGGGAAGAGACCCAGTACTTC. This translates into CAISERNREETQYF.

This chain uses TRBV9 with TRBJ2-5; 7 nucleotides line up with TRBD2. The CDR3 contains 16 residues. CDR1 and CDR2 (germline): SGDLS, YYNGEE. Trimming took 4 bases from V and 0 from J; bases not matched to a gene: 9. CDR3 amino acids: CASSPYGTMYQETQYF. The DNA of the CDR3 is TGTGCCAGCAGCCCCTATGGGACTATGTACCAAGAGACCCAGTACTTC.

The CDR3 DNA reads TGCGCCAGCAGCTTGATGTCGAATGAGCAGTTCTTC. Translating it yields CASSLMSNEQFF. The rearrangement links TRBV5-1 to TRBJ2-1, with D hard to call. There are 12 residues in the CDR3. Germline V gives CDR1 SGHRS, CDR2 YFSETQ. Trimming shortened V by 1 base and J by 7 bases, and 6 bases separated the two germline ends.

This clonotype has only a few counts. This chain joins TRBV20-1 and TRBJ2-3, with 11 bases lining up with TRBD2. CDR3 length: 15 residues. Germline lookup yields CDR1 DFQATT and CDR2 SNEGSKA (reference sequence). The J segment lost 3 bases and the V segment lost 3 bases, leaving 5 bases of the junction unmatched. CDR3 sequence: CSASRLAGGTDTQYF. In DNA, the CDR3 is TGCAGTGCTAGTCGGCTAGCGGGGGGTACAGATACGCAGTATTTT.

This clonotype has a count of ten or more. CDR3 sequence (DNA): TGTGCCAGCTCGGGGATCCAAGAGACCCAGTACTTC. Amino acid sequence: CASSGIQETQYF. V and J are TRBV12-3 or TRBV12-4 and TRBJ2-5, with a tentative D call TRBD2 (5 bases). The length of the CDR3 is 12 residues. Trimming stripped 8 bases from V and 1 base from J, with 8 bases between.

This clonotype was counted a few times. The chain couples TRBV20-1 to TRBJ1-4; tentative D call: TRBD1 (5 bases). Germline V CDR1 and CDR2: DFQATT, SNEGSKA (reference sequence). The CDR3 covers 17 residues. The germline V and J ends were trimmed by 6 bases and 3 bases, with 23 bases remaining between them. CDR3 in DNA: TGCAGTGCCCCCGCCCCCTTACAGGCCCCGGCTAATGAAAAACTGTTTTTT. Translation: CSAPAPLQAPANEKLFF.

The V and J genes are TRBV30 and TRBJ1-1, with TRBD1 matching 8 bases. The CDR3 has 14 amino acids. Germline-derived CDR1 and CDR2 are GTSNPN and SVGIG (reference sequence). V gave up 2 bases and J gave up 3 bases; unmatched junction bases: 5. CDR3 coding DNA: TGTGCCTGGAGTAAGTGGACAGGGCACACTGAAGCTTTCTTT. It is translated as CAWSKWTGHTEAFF.

Only a few counts were recorded for this clonotype. The chain uses TRBV4-2 and TRBJ1-2; D is unclear. The CDR3 totals 15 residues. V lost 4 bases and J lost 3, with 15 bases in between. Germline CDR1 reads LGHNA; CDR2 reads YNFKEQ. As DNA, the CDR3 is TGTGCCAGCAGCCCCTCTCCCGGGGATTACTATGGCTACACCTTC. Its translation: CASSPSPGDYYGYTF.

The DNA for the CDR3 is TGTGCCAGTAGTAGGCCTAGCGGGAACCACAATGAGCAGTTCTTC. Translation gives CASSRPSGNHNEQFF. V is TRBV19 and J is TRBJ2-1; 9 nucleotides align to TRBD2. Germline V gives CDR1 LNHDA, CDR2 SQIVND (reference sequence). After removal of 4 bases from V and 5 bases from J, the junction contained 6 bases not matched to a gene. The CDR3 length is 15 residues.

In its sample, this clonotype was seen a few times. CDR3 region: CASSDRVFGEQYF. The DNA for the CDR3 is TGTGCCAGCAGTGACAGGGTTTTCGGGGAGCAGTACTTC. The chain employs TRBV7-3 and TRBJ2-7; 7 bases agree with TRBD1. The V gene's germline CDR1 is SGHTA and CDR2 FQGTGA. The CDR3 has 13 residues. After removal of 6 bases from V and 7 bases from J, the junction contained 9 bases not matched to a gene.

This clonotype was picked up a small number of times. V and J are TRBV11-2 and TRBJ2-7, with D perhaps TRBD2 (7 bases). Germline values: CDR1 SGHAT, CDR2 FQNNGV. Trimming removed 1 base at V and 2 bases at J, with 21 bases between. This CDR3 has 18 residues. DNA of the CDR3: TGTGCCAGCAGCTTAGGCCTGGGAGGGGGGACGGGGACCTACGAGCAGTACTTC. It translates to CASSLGLGGGTGTYEQYF.

A few counts support this clonotype. This chain joins TRBV5-1 and TRBJ2-1; 9 bases map to TRBD1. The CDR3 consists of 19 residues. CDR1 and CDR2 (germline): SGHRS, YFSETQ. V dropped 0 bases and J dropped 0; count of bases not matched to a gene: 10. The CDR3 is CASSLGDRATLSSYNEQFF. Written as DNA, the CDR3 is TGCGCCAGCAGCTTGGGGGACAGGGCGACCCTAAGCTCCTACAATGAGCAGTTCTTC.

This chain's CDR3 is CASSFTPGPSLAEKETQYF. The CDR3 DNA reads as TGTGCCAGCAGTTTCACTCCCGGGCCTTCGCTAGCGGAAAAAGAGACCCAGTACTTC. The chain joins TRBV5-6 to TRBJ2-5; TRBD2 matches at 7 bases. The CDR3 totals 19 residues. The V gene's germline CDR1 is SGHDT and CDR2 YYEEEE. V dropped 5 bases and J dropped 3; count of bases not matched to a gene: 22.

This clonotype turned up a few times. This rearrangement joins TRBV7-9 to TRBJ2-3, with D possibly matching TRBD2 (5 bases). The CDR3 is 17 residues long. V was pared by 7 bases and J by 0 bases, with 20 bases between. The germline CDR1 and CDR2 sequences are SEHNR and FQNEAQ (reference sequence). CDR3 loop: CASTLNVGGPSTDTQYF. The CDR3 region has the DNA TGTGCCAGCACCCTCAATGTGGGCGGGCCAAGCACAGATACGCAGTATTTT.

This clonotype was counted at least ten times. V and J are TRBV25-1 and TRBJ1-5; no definite D call. The CDR3 length is 12 residues. V lost 8 bases, J lost 0 bases, and 5 bases lay in between. CDR1 MGHDK and CDR2 SYGVNS come from the germline V gene. The CDR3 coding sequence is TGTGCCAGCGGTAATAGCAATCAGCCCCAGCATTTT. Translated, it gives CASGNSNQPQHF.

The V gene is TRBV20-1, the J gene TRBJ2-1, with 7 positions matching TRBD2. V was pared by 2 bases and J by 5 bases, with 3 bases of the junction left unmatched. Germline loops: CDR1 DFQATT, CDR2 SNEGSKA (reference sequence). The CDR3 is made up of 13 amino acids. CDR3 in amino acids: CSARLAADNEQFF. The CDR3 DNA reads TGCAGTGCTAGACTAGCGGCTGACAATGAGCAGTTCTTC.